This T cell receptor beta chain was identified in a study of blood T cell repertoires in COVID-19. Overall study: The origin of the acute and convalescent COVID-19 samples was the United States, Italy and Spain.

The CDR3 runs 13 residues. Germline V lookup: CDR1 SGHRS, CDR2 YFSETQ. The V gene lost 0 bases and the J gene lost 5 bases, with 8 bases spanning the gap. On this clone: The same CDR3 can be traced to other DNA sequences in this sample.

Libraries were prepared by immunoSEQ multiplex PCR; TCRdb keeps only in-frame clonotypes and omits some of them. Here the sample spans 50,000 to 75,000 clones, roughly nine tenths being singletons. The sequencing sample was made of peripheral blood. V gene TRBV5-1 combines with J gene TRBJ2-5; tentative D call: TRBD2 (6 bases). The receptor comes from an elderly man in a cohort sampled during active COVID-19. The CDR3 region is CASSLGGGETQYF. Here the CDR3 DNA reads TGCGCCAGCAGCTTGGGCGGAGGGGAGACCCAGTACTTC.